The present T cell receptor (beta chain) was sequenced within a study of cytomegalovirus exposure and HLA in healthy donors. As for the study in general: Previous work identified some 120 million unique TCR beta sequences from about 200 million T cells.

A remark on this clone: The antigen is unknown.

Primers: 60 Vbeta forward and 13 Jbeta reverse. TCRdb keeps only in-frame clones here, not all; method: immunoSEQ multiplex PCR. The sample has roughly 77,000 clones, about 73% seen once. Study-level results: In a later analysis, the majority of CMV-associated beta chains seemingly showed HLA restriction.

The TCR originated in a man aged 40-50 years in good health and CMV-seronegative. The source material was PBMCs.

Written as DNA, the CDR3 is TGCGCCAGCAGCCACCGGGACAGGGAAATCCCTGGCTACACCTTC. Residues: CASSHRDREIPGYTF. The V gene is TRBV4-1, the J gene TRBJ1-2; 9 bases are shared with TRBD1. V gave up 3 bases and J gave up 7 bases; unmatched junction bases: 9. The germline V gene encodes CDR1 MGHRA and CDR2 YSYEKL. The CDR3 totals 15 residues.